This T cell receptor beta chain was documented in a study of lymphopenia after photon versus proton radiotherapy. The germline V gene has CDR1 MNHEY and CDR2 SVGAGI. The junction had 7 bases not matched to a gene; V was cut back by 5 bases and J by 3 bases. This CDR3 spans 15 amino acids. Measured with immunoSEQ multiplex PCR; TCRdb has only the in-frame clones, and not every one. Of around 53,000 clones in the sample, around 80% were seen once. Notes on the study in general: Larger post-nadir TCR diversity loss correlated inversely with survival in deceased patients. Survival link was tested only in deceased patients; proton benefit remains a possibility. Photon-treated patients lost naive T cells and TCR diversity; proton-treated stayed stable.

As concerns this clone: Its antigen is undetermined.

The sample was peripheral blood, taken from a patient treated with photon-based radiotherapy. This chain uses TRBV6-5 with TRBJ2-3; 8 bases line up with TRBD1. The source is a man aged 50-59 years with gastric cancer. DNA for the CDR3: TGTGCCAGCAGTGCCCGGGACAGGCAAACAGATACGCAGTATTTT. Protein sequence: CASSARDRQTDTQYF.